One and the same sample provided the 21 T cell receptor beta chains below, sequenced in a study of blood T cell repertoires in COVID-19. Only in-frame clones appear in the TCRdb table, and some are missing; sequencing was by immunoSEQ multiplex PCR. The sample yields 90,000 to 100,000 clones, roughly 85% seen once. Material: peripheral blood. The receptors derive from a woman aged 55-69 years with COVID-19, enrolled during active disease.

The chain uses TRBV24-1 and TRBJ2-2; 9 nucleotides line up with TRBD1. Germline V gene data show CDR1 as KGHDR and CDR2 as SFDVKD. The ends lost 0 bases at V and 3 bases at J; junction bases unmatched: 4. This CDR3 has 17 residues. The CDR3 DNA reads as TGTGCCACCAGTGATTTGGCCGGGACAGGGCACACCGGGGAGCTGTTTTTT. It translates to CATSDLAGTGHTGELFF.

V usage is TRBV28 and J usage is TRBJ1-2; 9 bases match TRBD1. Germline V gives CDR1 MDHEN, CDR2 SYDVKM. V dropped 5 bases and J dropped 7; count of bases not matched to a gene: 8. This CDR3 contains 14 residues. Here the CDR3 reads CASSVQGARGGYTF. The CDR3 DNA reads TGTGCCAGCAGTGTACAGGGGGCTAGAGGTGGCTACACCTTC.

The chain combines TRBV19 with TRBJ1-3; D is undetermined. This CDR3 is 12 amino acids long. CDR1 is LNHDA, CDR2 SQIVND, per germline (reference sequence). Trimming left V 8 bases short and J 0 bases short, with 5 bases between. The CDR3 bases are TGTGCCAGTCGGAGCTCTGGAAACACCATATATTTT. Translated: CASRSSGNTIYF.

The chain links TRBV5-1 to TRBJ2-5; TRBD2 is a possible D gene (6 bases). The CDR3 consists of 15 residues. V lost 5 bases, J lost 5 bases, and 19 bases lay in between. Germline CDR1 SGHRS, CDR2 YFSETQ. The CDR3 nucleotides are TGCGCCAGCAGGCTGGGAGGTGGGACGTCGGAGACCCAGTACTTC. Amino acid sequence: CASRLGGGTSETQYF.

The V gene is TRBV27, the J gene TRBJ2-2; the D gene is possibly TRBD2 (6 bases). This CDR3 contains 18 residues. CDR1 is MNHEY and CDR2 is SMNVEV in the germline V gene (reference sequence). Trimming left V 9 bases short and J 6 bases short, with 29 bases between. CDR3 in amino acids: CARPAGRGRRTNAGELFF. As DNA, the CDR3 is TGTGCCAGGCCGGCGGGACGGGGACGGCGAACAAACGCCGGGGAGCTGTTTTTT.

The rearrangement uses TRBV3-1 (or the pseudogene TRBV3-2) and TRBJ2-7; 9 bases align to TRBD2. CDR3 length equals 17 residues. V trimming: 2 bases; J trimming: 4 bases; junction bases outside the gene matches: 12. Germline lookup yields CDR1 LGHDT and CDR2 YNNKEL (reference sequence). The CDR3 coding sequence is TGTGCCAGCAGCCAAATATGGCTAGCGGGGAGAGAATACGAGCAGTACTTC. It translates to CASSQIWLAGREYEQYF.

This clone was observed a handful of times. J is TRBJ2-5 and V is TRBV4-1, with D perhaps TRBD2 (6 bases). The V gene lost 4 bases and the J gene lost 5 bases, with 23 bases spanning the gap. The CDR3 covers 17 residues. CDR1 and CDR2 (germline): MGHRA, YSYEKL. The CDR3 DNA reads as TGCGCCAGCAGCCCCGAACGGTGGGGCACGGAGGGGGAGACCCAGTACTTC. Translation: CASSPERWGTEGETQYF.

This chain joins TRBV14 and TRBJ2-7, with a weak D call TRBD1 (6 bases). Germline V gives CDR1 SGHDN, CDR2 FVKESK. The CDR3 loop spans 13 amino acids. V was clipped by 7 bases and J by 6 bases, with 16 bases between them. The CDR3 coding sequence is TGTGCCAGCACTCTCTCCCCAGGGGTCGAGCAGTACTTC. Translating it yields CASTLSPGVEQYF.

Here the CDR3 DNA reads TGTGCCAGCAGCCAAGATTGGCAGGGGAGCTACGAGCAGTACTTC. Protein: CASSQDWQGSYEQYF. The chain combines TRBV14 with TRBJ2-7; the D gene is possibly TRBD1 (6 bases). Germline V gene sequence: CDR1 SGHDN, CDR2 FVKESK. This CDR3 is built from 15 residues. The V end lost 0 bases, the J end lost 3 bases, and 12 bases lay between the germline ends.

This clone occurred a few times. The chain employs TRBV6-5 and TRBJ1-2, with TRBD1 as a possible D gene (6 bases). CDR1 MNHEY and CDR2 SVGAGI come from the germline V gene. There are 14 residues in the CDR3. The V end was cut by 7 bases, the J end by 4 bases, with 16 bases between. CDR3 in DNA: TGTGCCAGCACCCGAGGGGGGGGATCCTATGGCTACACCTTC. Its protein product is CASTRGGGSYGYTF.

The CDR3 loop reads CASSFGTNNEQFF. CDR3 in DNA: TGTGCCAGCAGCTTTGGGACAAACAATGAGCAGTTCTTC. The chain uses TRBV7-2 and TRBJ2-1; a weak D match, TRBD1 (6 bases). Germline V lookup: CDR1 SGHTA, CDR2 FQGNSA. This CDR3 is 13 amino acids long. V dropped 3 bases and J dropped 5 bases, with 8 bases sitting between them.

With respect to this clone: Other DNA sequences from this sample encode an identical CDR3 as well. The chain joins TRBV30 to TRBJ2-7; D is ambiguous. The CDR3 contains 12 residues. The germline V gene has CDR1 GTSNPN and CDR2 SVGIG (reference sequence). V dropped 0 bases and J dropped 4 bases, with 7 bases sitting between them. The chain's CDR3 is CAWSVRGYEQYF. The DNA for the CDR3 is TGTGCCTGGAGTGTCCGAGGATACGAGCAGTACTTC.

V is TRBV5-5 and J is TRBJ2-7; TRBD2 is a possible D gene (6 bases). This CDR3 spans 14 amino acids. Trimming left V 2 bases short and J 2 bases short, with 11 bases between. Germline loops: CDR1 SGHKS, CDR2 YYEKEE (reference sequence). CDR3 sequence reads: CASSFGGSAYEQYF. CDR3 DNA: TGTGCCAGCAGCTTCGGGGGATCCGCCTACGAGCAGTACTTC.

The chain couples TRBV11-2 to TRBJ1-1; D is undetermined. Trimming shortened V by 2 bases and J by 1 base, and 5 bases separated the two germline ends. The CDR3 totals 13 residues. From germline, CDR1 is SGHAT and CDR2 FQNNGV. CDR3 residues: CASSLTANTEAFF. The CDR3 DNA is TGTGCCAGCAGCTTAACAGCGAACACTGAAGCTTTCTTT.

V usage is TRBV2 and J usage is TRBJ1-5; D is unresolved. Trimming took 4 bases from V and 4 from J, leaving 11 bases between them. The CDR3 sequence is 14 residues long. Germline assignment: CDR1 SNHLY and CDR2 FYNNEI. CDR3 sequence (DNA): TGTGCCAGCAGTGGCCAGAGACAAAATCAGCCCCAGCATTTT. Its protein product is CASSGQRQNQPQHF.

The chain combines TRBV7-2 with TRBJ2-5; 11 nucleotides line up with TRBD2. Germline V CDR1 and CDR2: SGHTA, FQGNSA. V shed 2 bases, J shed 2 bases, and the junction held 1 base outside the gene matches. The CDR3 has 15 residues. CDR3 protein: CASSLTSGGQETQYF. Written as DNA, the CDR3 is TGTGCCAGCAGCTTAACTAGCGGGGGACAAGAGACCCAGTACTTC.

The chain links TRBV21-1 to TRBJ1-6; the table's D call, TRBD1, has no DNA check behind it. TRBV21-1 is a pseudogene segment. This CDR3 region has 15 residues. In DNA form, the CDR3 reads TGTGCCAGCAGCGAAGCCCCCCCAGGTCGTTCACCCCTCCACTTT. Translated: CASSEAPPGRSPLHF.

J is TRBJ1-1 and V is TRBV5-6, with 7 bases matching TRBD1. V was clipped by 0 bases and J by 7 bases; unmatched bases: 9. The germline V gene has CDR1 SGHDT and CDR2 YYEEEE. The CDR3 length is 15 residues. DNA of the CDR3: TGTGCCAGCAGCTTGGTCCCCACAGGGGCCCGTGAAGCTTTCTTT. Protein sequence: CASSLVPTGAREAFF. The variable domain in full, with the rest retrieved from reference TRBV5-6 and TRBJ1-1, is DAGVTQSPTHLIKTRGQQVTLRCSPKSGHDTVSWYQQALGQGPQFIFQYYEEEERQRGNFPDRFSGHQFPNYSSELNVNALLLGDSALYLCASSLVPTGAREAFFGQGTRLTVV.

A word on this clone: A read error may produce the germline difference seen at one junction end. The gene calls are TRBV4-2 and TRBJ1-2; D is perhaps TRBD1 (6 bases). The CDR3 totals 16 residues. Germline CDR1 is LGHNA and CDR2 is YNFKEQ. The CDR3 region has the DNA TGTGCCAGCAGCCAAGAATGGGGGCAAGCTAACTATGGCTACATCTTC. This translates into CASSQEWGQANYGYIF.

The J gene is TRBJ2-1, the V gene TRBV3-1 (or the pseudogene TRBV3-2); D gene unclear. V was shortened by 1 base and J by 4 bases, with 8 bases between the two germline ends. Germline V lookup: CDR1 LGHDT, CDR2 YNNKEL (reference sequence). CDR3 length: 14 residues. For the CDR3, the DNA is TGTGCCAGCAGCCAAGGGCAGGTGTACAATGAGCAGTTCTTC. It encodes CASSQGQVYNEQFF.

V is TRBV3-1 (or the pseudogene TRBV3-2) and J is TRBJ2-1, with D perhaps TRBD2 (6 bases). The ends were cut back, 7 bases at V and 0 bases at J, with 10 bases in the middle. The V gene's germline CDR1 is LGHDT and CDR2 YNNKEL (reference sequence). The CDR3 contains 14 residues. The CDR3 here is CASKGLNSYNEQFF. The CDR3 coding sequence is TGTGCCAGCAAAGGACTAAACTCCTACAATGAGCAGTTCTTC.